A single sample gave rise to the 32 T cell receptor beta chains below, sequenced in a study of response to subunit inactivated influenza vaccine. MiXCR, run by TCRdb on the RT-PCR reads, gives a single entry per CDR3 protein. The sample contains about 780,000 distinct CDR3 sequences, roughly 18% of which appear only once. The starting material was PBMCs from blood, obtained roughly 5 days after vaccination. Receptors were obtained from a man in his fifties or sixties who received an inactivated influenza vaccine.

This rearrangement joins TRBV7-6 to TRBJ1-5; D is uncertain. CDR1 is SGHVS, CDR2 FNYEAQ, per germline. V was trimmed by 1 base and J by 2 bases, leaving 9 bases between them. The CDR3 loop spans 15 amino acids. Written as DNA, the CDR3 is TGTGCCAGCAGCTTAGGTTCTACGGGCAATCAGCCCCAGCATTTT. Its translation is CASSLGSTGNQPQHF.

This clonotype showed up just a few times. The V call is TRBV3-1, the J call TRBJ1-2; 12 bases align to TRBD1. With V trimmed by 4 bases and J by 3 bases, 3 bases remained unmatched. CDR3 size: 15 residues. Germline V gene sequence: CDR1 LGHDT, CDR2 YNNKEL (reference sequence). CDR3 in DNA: TGTGCCAGCAGCCCAGGGACAGGGGGCCACTATGGCTACACCTTC. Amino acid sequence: CASSPGTGGHYGYTF.

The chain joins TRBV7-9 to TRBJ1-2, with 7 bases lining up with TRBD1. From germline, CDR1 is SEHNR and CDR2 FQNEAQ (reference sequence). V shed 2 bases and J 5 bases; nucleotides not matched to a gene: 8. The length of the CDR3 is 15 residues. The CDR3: CASSLLEQGIYGYTF. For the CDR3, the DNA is TGTGCCAGCAGCTTATTAGAACAGGGGATTTATGGCTACACCTTC.

The CDR3 DNA reads TGTGCCAGCAGTTTAAGGGCAGATGAAGCTTTCTTT. Amino acids: CASSLRADEAFF. This chain uses TRBV12-3 or TRBV12-4 with TRBJ1-1; no firm D call. The CDR3 covers 12 residues. The germline V and J ends were trimmed by 2 bases and 7 bases, with 8 bases remaining between them.

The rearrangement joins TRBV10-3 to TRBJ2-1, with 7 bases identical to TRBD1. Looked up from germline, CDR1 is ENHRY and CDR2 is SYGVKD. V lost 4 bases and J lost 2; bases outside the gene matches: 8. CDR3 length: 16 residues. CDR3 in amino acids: CAISGVKQGAYNEQFF. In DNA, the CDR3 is TGTGCCATCAGTGGTGTTAAGCAGGGGGCCTACAATGAGCAGTTCTTC.

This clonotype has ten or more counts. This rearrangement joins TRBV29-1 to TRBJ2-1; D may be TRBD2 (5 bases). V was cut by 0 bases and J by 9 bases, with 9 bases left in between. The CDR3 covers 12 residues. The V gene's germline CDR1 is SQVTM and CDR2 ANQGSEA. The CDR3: CSVEDRGVEQFF. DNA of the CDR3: TGCAGCGTTGAAGATCGGGGAGTTGAGCAGTTCTTC.

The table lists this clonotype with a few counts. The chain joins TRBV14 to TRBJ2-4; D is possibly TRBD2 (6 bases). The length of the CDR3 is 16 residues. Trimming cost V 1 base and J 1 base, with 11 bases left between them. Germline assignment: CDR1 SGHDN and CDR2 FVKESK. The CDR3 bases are TGTGCCAGCAGCCAAGGACGGGAGACGGCCAAAAACATTCAGTACTTC. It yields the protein CASSQGRETAKNIQYF.

DNA of the CDR3: TGTGCCAGCAGTTTATACGGCGGGAGGACGTACTTC. This sequence encodes CASSLYGGRTYF. The V gene is TRBV12-3 or TRBV12-4, the J gene TRBJ2-7; TRBD2 matches at 8 bases. The CDR3 consists of 12 residues. The trim removed 2 bases at V and 12 bases at J, leaving 6 bases unmatched.

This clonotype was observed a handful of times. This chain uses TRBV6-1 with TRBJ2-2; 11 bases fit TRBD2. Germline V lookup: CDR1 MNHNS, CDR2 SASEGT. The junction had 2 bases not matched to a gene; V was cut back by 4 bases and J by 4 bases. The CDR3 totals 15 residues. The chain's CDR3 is CASSGGLAVTGELFF. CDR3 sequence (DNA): TGTGCCAGCAGTGGGGGACTAGCGGTCACCGGGGAGCTGTTTTTT.

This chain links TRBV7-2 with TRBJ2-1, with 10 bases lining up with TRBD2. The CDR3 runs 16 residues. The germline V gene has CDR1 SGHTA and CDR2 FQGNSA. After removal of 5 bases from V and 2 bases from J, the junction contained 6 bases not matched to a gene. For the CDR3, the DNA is TGTGCCAGCAGCGCCGACCTAGCGGGGGCCTACAATGAGCAGTTCTTC. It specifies CASSADLAGAYNEQFF.

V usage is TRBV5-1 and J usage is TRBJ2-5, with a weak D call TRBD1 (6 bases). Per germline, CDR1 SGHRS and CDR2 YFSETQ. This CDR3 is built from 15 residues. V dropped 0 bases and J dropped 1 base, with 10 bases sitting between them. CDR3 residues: CASSLGRGTQETQYF. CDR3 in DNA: TGCGCCAGCAGCTTGGGCAGGGGTACCCAAGAGACCCAGTACTTC.

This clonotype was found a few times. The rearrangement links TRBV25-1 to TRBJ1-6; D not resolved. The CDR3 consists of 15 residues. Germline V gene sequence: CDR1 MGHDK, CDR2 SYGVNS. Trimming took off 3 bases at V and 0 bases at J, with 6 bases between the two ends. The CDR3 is CASSDGYSYNSPLHF. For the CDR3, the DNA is TGTGCCAGCAGTGATGGGTACTCCTATAATTCACCCCTCCACTTT.

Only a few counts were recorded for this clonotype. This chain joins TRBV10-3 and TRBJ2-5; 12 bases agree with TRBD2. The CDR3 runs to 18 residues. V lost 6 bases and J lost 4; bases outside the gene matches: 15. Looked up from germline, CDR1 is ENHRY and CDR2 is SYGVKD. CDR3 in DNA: TGTGCCATCAGCCAACCGCTAGCGGGGGGGCTGAGAGGAGAGACCCAGTACTTC. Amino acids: CAISQPLAGGLRGETQYF.

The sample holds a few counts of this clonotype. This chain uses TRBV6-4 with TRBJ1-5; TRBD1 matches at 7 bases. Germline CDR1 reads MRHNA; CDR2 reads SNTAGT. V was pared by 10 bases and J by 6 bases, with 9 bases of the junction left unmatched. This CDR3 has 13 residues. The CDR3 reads CATSRQGGQPQHF. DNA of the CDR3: TGTGCCACCTCAAGACAGGGAGGTCAGCCCCAGCATTTT.

This chain's CDR3 is CASSLVRGRTYEQYF. In DNA, the CDR3 is TGTGCCAGCAGCTTAGTTCGGGGGAGGACCTACGAGCAGTACTTC. The chain has TRBV11-2 and TRBJ2-7, with D tentatively TRBD2 (6 bases). The length of the CDR3 is 15 residues. Germline values: CDR1 SGHAT, CDR2 FQNNGV. V lost 1 base to trimming and J lost 2 bases, with 12 bases between them. Complete variable domain (other parts from reference TRBV11-2 and TRBJ2-7): EAGVAQSPRYKIIEKRQSVAFWCNPISGHATLYWYQQILGQGPKLLIQFQNNGVVDDSQLPKDRFSAERLKGVDSTLKIQPAKLEDSAVYLCASSLVRGRTYEQYFGPGTRLTVT.

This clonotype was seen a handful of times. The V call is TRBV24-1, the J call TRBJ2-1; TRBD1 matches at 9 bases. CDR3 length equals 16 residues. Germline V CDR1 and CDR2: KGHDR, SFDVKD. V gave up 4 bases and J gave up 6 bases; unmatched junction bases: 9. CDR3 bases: TGTGCCACCAGTGACTCAACAGGGGGCATCTTCAATGAGCAGTTCTTC. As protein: CATSDSTGGIFNEQFF.

CDR3 in amino acids: CASSKKSMETQYF. CDR3 DNA: TGTGCCAGCAGCAAGAAATCCATGGAGACCCAGTACTTC. The chain has TRBV7-2 and TRBJ2-5; no clear D. Trimming pared 5 bases from V and 5 bases from J, leaving 12 bases between. This CDR3 region has 13 residues. The germline gives CDR1 SGHTA, CDR2 FQGNSA.

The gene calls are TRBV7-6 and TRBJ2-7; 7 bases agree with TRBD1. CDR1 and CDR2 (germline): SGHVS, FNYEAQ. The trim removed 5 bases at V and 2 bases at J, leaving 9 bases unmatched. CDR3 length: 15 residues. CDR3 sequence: CASSQNTDRAYEQYF. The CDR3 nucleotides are TGTGCCAGCAGCCAGAACACAGACAGGGCCTACGAGCAGTACTTC.

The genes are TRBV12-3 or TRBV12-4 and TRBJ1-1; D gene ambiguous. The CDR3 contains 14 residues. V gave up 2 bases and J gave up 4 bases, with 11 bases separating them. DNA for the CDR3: TGTGCCAGCAGTTTAAAAATGGGTAGCACTGAAGCTTTCTTT. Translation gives CASSLKMGSTEAFF.

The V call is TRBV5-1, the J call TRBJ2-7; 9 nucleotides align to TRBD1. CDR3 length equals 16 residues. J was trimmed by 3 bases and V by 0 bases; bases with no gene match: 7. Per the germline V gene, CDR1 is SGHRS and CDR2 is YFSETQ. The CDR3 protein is CASSLDSGQGHYEQYF. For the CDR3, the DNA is TGCGCCAGCAGCTTGGACTCGGGACAGGGACACTACGAGCAGTACTTC.

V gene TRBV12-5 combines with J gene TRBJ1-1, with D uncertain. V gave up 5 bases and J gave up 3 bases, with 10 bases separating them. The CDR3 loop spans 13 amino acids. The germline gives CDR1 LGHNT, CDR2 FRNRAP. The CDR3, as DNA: TGTGCTAGTGGTACCGGGCCCTACACTGAAGCTTTCTTT. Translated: CASGTGPYTEAFF. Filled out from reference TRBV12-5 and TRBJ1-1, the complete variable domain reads DARVTQTPRHKVTEMGQEVTMRCQPILGHNTVFWYRQTMMQGLELLAYFRNRAPLDDSGMPKDRFSAEMPDATLATLKIQPSEPRDSAVYFCASGTGPYTEAFFGQGTRLTVV.

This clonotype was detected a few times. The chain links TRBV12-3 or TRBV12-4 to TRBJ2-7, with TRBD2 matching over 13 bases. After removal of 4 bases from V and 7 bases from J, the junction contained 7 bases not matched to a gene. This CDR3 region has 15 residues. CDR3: CASSSRLAGGGEQYF. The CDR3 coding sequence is TGTGCCAGCAGTTCCCGACTAGCGGGGGGAGGGGAGCAGTACTTC.

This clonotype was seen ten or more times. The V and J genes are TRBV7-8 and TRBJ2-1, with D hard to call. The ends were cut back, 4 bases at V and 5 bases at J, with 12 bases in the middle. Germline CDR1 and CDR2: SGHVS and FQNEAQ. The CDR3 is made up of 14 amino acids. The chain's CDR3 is CASSSPGRDNEQFF. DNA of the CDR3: TGTGCCAGCAGCTCGCCAGGACGAGACAATGAGCAGTTCTTC.

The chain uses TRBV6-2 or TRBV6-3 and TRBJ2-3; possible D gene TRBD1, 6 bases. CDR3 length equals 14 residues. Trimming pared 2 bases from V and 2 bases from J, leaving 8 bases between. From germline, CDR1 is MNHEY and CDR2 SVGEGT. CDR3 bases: TGTGCCAGCAGTTACCGGGACAACACAGATACGCAGTATTTT. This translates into CASSYRDNTDTQYF.

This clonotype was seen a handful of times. This CDR3 reads CATSDFQRDYNEQFF. CDR3 coding DNA: TGTGCCACCAGTGATTTCCAGCGGGACTACAATGAGCAGTTCTTC. The genes are TRBV24-1 and TRBJ2-1; 7 bases align to TRBD2. The CDR3 has 15 residues. With V trimmed by 1 base and J by 3 bases, 2 bases remained unmatched. From germline, CDR1 is KGHDR and CDR2 SFDVKD.

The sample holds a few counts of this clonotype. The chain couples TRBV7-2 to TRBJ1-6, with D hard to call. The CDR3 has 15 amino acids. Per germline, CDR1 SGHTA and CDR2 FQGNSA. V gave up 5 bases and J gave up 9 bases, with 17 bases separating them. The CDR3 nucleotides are TGTGCCAGCAGCCCGTTGGGTAATGCCGGTTCACCCCTCCACTTT. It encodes CASSPLGNAGSPLHF.

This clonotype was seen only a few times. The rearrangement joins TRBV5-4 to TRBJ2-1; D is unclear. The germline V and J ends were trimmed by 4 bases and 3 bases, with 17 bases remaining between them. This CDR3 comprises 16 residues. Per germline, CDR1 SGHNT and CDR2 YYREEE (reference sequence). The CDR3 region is CASSRDGTPIYNEQFF. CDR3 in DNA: TGTGCCAGCAGCCGTGACGGTACTCCTATCTACAATGAGCAGTTCTTC.

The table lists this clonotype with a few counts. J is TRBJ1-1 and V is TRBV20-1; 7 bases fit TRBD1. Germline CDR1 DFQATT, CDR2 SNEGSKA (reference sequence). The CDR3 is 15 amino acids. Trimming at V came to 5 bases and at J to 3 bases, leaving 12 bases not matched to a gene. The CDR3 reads CSADPKRDSYTEAFF. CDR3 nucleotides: TGCAGTGCTGACCCCAAAAGGGACAGCTACACTGAAGCTTTCTTT.

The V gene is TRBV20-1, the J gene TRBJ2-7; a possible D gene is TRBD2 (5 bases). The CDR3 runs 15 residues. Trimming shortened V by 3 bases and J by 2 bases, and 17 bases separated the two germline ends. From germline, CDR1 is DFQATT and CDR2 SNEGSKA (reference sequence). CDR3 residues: CSARGILKRPYEQYF. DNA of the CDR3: TGCAGTGCTAGGGGGATTTTGAAGCGGCCCTACGAGCAGTACTTC.

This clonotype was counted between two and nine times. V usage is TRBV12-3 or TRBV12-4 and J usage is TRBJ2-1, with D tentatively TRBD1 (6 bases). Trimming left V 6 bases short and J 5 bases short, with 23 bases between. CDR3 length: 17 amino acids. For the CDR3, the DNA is TGTGCCAGCAGGTCAGGCGAGGGGGATTGGGGAGACAATGAGCAGTTCTTC. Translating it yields CASRSGEGDWGDNEQFF.

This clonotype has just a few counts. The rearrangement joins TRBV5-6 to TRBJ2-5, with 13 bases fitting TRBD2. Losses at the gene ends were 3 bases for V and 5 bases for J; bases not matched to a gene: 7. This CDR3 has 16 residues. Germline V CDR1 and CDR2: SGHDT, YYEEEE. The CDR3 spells CASSSLGLAGLETQYF. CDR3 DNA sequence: TGTGCCAGCAGCTCATTGGGACTAGCGGGATTGGAGACCCAGTACTTC.

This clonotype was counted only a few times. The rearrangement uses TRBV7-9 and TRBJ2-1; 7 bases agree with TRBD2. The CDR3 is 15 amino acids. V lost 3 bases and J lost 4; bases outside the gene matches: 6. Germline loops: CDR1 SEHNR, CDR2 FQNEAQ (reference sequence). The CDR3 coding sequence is TGTGCCAGCAGCTTCTCCAGCGGGGCGTACAATGAGCAGTTCTTC. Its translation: CASSFSSGAYNEQFF.